What follows are 11 T cell receptor beta chains derived from one specimen sequenced in a study of early T cells in non-severe SARS-CoV-2 infection. TCRdb reanalysed the 5' RACE reads using MiXCR and keeps one entry per CDR3 protein. The sample consists of tens of thousands of distinct CDR3 sequences, approximately 12% of them appearing once. Sequencing used whole blood, obtained at baseline. The receptor set was obtained from an adult who was a healthcare worker with PCR-confirmed SARS-CoV-2 infection or an uninfected control (not recorded which).

The CDR3: CSARDQAASNYGYTF. For the CDR3, the DNA is TGCAGTGCTAGAGATCAGGCAGCCTCTAACTATGGCTACACCTTC. The chain joins TRBV20-1 to TRBJ1-2; D gene unclear. Trimming shortened V by 0 bases and J by 0 bases, and 11 bases separated the two germline ends. CDR1 and CDR2 from the germline V gene are DFQATT and SNEGSKA (reference sequence). The CDR3 consists of 15 residues.

The chain recombines TRBV7-9 with TRBJ2-7; D possibly corresponds to TRBD2 (6 bases). Trimming removed 3 bases at V and 3 bases at J, with 15 bases between. Germline values: CDR1 SEHNR, CDR2 FQNEAQ (reference sequence). The CDR3 has 15 amino acids. As DNA, the CDR3 is TGTGCCAGCAGCTTGACCAGGGAGGCTTTCTACGAGCAGTACTTC. It specifies CASSLTREAFYEQYF.

V usage is TRBV29-1 and J usage is TRBJ2-2; TRBD2 aligns across 9 bases. Trimming at V came to 5 bases and at J to 1 base, leaving 2 bases not matched to a gene. CDR1 is SQVTM, CDR2 ANQGSEA, per germline. The CDR3 extends over 14 amino acids. CDR3 protein: CSVLTSGNTGELFF. The CDR3 nucleotides are TGCAGCGTTCTGACTAGCGGGAACACCGGGGAGCTGTTTTTT.

This clonotype was found a few times. The chain carries TRBV11-2 and TRBJ2-3, with TRBD1 matching 12 bases. V gave up 6 bases and J gave up 4 bases; unmatched junction bases: 8. This CDR3 is built from 16 residues. Germline CDR1 and CDR2: SGHAT and FQNNGV. CDR3 nucleotide sequence: TGTGCCAGCAGACCTTCCGGGACAGGGGGCGCAGATACGCAGTATTTT. Protein product: CASRPSGTGGADTQYF.

The chain joins TRBV12-3 or TRBV12-4 to TRBJ2-1; D is unclear. V was pared by 1 base and J by 1 base, with 14 bases between. The CDR3 contains 17 residues. The CDR3 DNA is TGTGCCAGCAGTTTAGGGGGTAGCAAAAGATCCTACAATGAGCAGTTCTTC. It translates to CASSLGGSKRSYNEQFF.

This chain joins TRBV9 and TRBJ2-1, with 7 nucleotides matching TRBD2. This CDR3 is 14 amino acids long. Unmatched junction bases numbered 4, after V lost 0 bases and J lost 7 bases. The germline V gene has CDR1 SGDLS and CDR2 YYNGEE. The chain's CDR3 is CASSVVGGVNEQFF. In DNA form, the CDR3 reads TGTGCCAGCAGCGTAGTGGGAGGGGTGAATGAGCAGTTCTTC.

This chain links TRBV5-1 with TRBJ1-6; 9 bases map to TRBD1. The germline V gene encodes CDR1 SGHRS and CDR2 YFSETQ. The CDR3 length is 14 residues. V shed 4 bases, J shed 8 bases, and the junction held 4 bases outside the gene matches. CDR3 sequence (DNA): TGCGCCAGCAGCCGGGACAGGGAATATTCACCCCTCCACTTT. This translates into CASSRDREYSPLHF.

This clonotype has a handful of counts. The rearrangement joins TRBV7-9 to TRBJ1-2; D perhaps matches TRBD1 (5 bases). V gave up 3 bases and J gave up 4 bases, with 6 bases separating them. Germline V gene sequence: CDR1 SEHNR, CDR2 FQNEAQ (reference sequence). CDR3 length: 12 residues. The CDR3 region is CASSFTGYGYTF. In DNA form, the CDR3 reads TGTGCCAGCAGCTTTACAGGCTATGGCTACACCTTC. The full variable domain, its missing parts supplied by reference TRBV7-9 and TRBJ1-2, is DTGVSQNPRHKITKRGQNVTFRCDPISEHNRLYWYRQTLGQGPEFLTYFQNEAQLEKSRLLSDRFSAERPKGSFSTLEIQRTEQGDSAMYLCASSFTGYGYTFGSGTRLTVV.

V gene TRBV12-3 or TRBV12-4 combines with J gene TRBJ1-1, with D possibly TRBD1 on 5 matching bases. The CDR3 is 15 amino acids. Trimming left V 4 bases short and J 0 bases short, with 12 bases between. CDR3 protein: CASSSRQKMNTEAFF. CDR3 in DNA: TGTGCCAGCAGTTCCCGACAGAAAATGAACACTGAAGCTTTCTTT.

This clonotype was counted many times. The chain combines TRBV29-1 with TRBJ2-2; no reliable D call. The V gene's germline CDR1 is SQVTM and CDR2 ANQGSEA. Between the trimmed V and J ends, which lost 3 bases and 4 bases, there was a span of 6 bases. This CDR3 region has 12 residues. CDR3 amino acids: CSVDESTGELFF. The CDR3 DNA reads as TGCAGCGTTGACGAGAGCACCGGGGAGCTGTTTTTT.

By its share, this clonotype is medium-sized. The chain has TRBV12-3 or TRBV12-4 and TRBJ1-2; D ambiguous. The V gene lost 6 bases and the J gene lost 8 bases, with 13 bases spanning the gap. This CDR3 comprises 12 residues. CDR3 region: CASSPGPGGYTF. CDR3 DNA: TGTGCCAGCAGCCCTGGCCCCGGAGGCTACACCTTC.